The source of this T cell receptor beta chain is a study of regulatory dendritic cells for organ transplantation. The study's findings and limits: Naive T cells showed high diversity, memory cells less, memory CD8+ least. Of resting T cell subsets, memory CD8+ had the most alloreactive clonotypes.

Concerning this clone: Its antigen is still unknown. The junction departs from germline at one end; a sequencing error may be responsible. Other DNA sequences from this sample encode an identical CDR3 as well.

Naive CD45RA+ and memory CD45RO+ CD4+ or CD8+ T cells were FACS-sorted. Some clones are missing from TCRdb's copy, which holds only in-frame ones; the method was immunoSEQ multiplex PCR. The table has under 45,000 clones, around nine tenths seen once. The CDR3 runs to 17 residues. CDR1 SEHNR and CDR2 FQNEAQ come from the germline V gene (reference sequence). J is TRBJ1-1 and V is TRBV7-9, with D possibly matching TRBD1 (5 bases). The TCR comes from a human donor in good health. Source material: naive CD4+ T cells from blood. The subset here: CD45RA+ naive T cells. The CDR3 bases are TGTGCCAGCAGCTTAGGGATAAAACCAGGGAAGAACACCGAAGCTTTCTTT. Residues: CASSLGIKPGKNTEAFF.